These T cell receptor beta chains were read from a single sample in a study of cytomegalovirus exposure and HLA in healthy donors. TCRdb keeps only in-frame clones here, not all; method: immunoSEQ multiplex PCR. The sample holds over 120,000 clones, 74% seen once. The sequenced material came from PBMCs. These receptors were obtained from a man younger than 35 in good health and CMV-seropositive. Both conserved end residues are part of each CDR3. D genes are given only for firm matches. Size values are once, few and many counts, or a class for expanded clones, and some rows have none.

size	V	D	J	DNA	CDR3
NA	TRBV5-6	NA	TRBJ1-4	TGTGCCAGCAGTAGAGGGGAAAAACTGTTTTTT	CASSRGEKLFF
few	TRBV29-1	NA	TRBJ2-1	TGCAGCGTCGAGGGCGGCTTTGGACAGTTCTTC	CSVEGGFGQFF
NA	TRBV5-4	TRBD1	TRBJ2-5	TGTGCCCTCCAAGGACAGGGGACGAATACGGAGACCCAGTACTTC	CALQGQGTNTETQYF
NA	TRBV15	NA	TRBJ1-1	TGTGCCACCAGCAGAGCGGGTGGTTTGAACACTGAAGCTTTCTTT	CATSRAGGLNTEAFF
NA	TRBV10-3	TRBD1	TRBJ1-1	TGTGCCATCAGTGATGCGACAGGGGGCGCATCAGGAGCTTTCTTT	CAISDATGGASGAFF
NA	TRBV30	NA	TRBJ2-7	TGTGCCTGGAGCCCGGGACAATGGGCCTACGAGCAGTACTTC	CAWSPGQWAYEQYF
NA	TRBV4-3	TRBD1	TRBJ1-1	TGCGCCAGCAGCCAACTACAGGGGCCCACTGAAGCTTTCTTT	CASSQLQGPTEAFF
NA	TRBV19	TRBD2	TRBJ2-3	TGTGCCAGTAGTATATCAGCGGGAGGGATCTTGGATACGCAGTATTTT	CASSISAGGILDTQYF
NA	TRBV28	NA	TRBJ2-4	TGTGCCAGCGAGATATTCTCAGGGAACATTCAGTACTTC	CASEIFSGNIQYF
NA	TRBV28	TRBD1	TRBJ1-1	TGTGCCAGCCTAGGGACAGGGTGGCACACTGAAGCTTTCTTT	CASLGTGWHTEAFF
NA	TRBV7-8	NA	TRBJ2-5	TGTGCCAGCAGCTTACGGCTAGTCACCCAAGAGACCCAGTACTTC	CASSLRLVTQETQYF
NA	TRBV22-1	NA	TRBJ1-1	TGTCCTGGGGCACGAGGAACTGAAGCTTTCTTT	CPGARGTEAFF
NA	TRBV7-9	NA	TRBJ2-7	TGTGCCAGCAGCTTAGCGCTGGCGGGAATGATCCCCTACGAGCAGTACTTC	CASSLALAGMIPYEQYF
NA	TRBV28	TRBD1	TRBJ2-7	TGTGCCAGCAGTCTCAGCCTAACAGGGGATTCCTACGAGCAGTACTTC	CASSLSLTGDSYEQYF
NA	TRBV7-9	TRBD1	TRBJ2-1	TGTGCCAGCAGCGTCCTACCGGGACAGGGGTTCTTC	CASSVLPGQGFF
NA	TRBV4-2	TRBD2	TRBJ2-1	TGTGCCAGCAGCCAAGTCGAGGCGGGGGGGAACAATGAGCAGTTCTTC	CASSQVEAGGNNEQFF
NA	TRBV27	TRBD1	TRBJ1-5	TGTGCCAGCAGGCGTACAGGGGCCCTTAATCAGCCCCAGCATTTT	CASRRTGALNQPQHF
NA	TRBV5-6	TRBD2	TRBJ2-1	TGTGCCAGCAGCGCCGGACTAGCGGGGGACCAAGACAATGAGCAGTTCTTC	CASSAGLAGDQDNEQFF
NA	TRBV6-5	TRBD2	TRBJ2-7	TGTGCCAGCAGTCGTACCGGGACTAGCGGTTACGAGCAGTACTTC	CASSRTGTSGYEQYF
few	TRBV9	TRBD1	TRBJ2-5	TGTGCCAGCAGCGCCGGGACAGGGTGGGAGACCCAGTACTTC	CASSAGTGWETQYF
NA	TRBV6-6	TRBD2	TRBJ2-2	TGTGCCAGCCGCGGACTAGCGGGCCAGTCCGGGGAGCTGTTTTTT	CASRGLAGQSGELFF
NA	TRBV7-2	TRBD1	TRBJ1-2	TGTGCCAGCAGGCGGACAGGGGAAGACTATGGCTACACCTTC	CASRRTGEDYGYTF
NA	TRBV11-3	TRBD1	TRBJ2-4	TGTGCCAGCAGCCTGACGGGACAGCTTCAACAGTACTTC	CASSLTGQLQQYF
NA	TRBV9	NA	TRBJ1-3	TGTGCCAGCAGCCGTAACGTCGGGGAATGGGGAAACACCATATATTTT	CASSRNVGEWGNTIYF
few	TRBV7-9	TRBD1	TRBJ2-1	TGTGCCAGCAGCCCGGGACAGTCCGAGCCCAATGAGCAGTTCTTC	CASSPGQSEPNEQFF
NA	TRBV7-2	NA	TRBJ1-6	TGTGCCAGCAGCTTAGAACCTAGCTCAAGCTCCTATAATTCACCCCTCCACTTT	CASSLEPSSSSYNSPLHF
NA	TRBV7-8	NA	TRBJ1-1	TGTGCCAGCAGCTTAGTCGGAGGAGAGGGCACTGAAGCTTTCTTT	CASSLVGGEGTEAFF
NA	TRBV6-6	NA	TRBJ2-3	TGTGCCAGCACCATCCTCGGGTCTACAGATACGCAGTATTTT	CASTILGSTDTQYF
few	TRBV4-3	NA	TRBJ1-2	TGCGCCAGCAGCCAAGCTAGAGACTATGGCTACACCTTC	CASSQARDYGYTF
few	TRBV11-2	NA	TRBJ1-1	TGTGCCAGCAGCTTAGTTAGTACCGCAAACACTGAAGCTTTCTTT	CASSLVSTANTEAFF
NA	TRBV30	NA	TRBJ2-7	TGTGCCTGGAGGCGGGACCTACCCTACGAGCAGTACTTC	CAWRRDLPYEQYF
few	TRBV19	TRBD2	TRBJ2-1	TGTGCCAGTAATATACTAGCGGGAGGACACAATGAGCAGTTCTTC	CASNILAGGHNEQFF
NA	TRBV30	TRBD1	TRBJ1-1	TGTGCCCAGGAGGGACAGGGGCTTAACACTGAAGCTTTCTTT	CAQEGQGLNTEAFF
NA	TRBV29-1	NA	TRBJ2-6	TGCAGCGTTGAAGCCCCTCCGAGGGCTGGGGCCAACGTCCTGACTTTC	CSVEAPPRAGANVLTF
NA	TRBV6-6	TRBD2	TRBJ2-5	TGTGCCAGCAGTTACGAGATGGGGGGAGGGGAGACCCAGTACTTC	CASSYEMGGGETQYF
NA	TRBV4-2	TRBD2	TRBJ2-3	TGTGCCACATCTGGAGGAGACGGGAGGGCAGATACGCAGTATTTT	CATSGGDGRADTQYF
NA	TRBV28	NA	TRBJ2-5	TGTGCCAGCAGTTTCGGGGGTTTTGGGGAGACCCAGTACTTC	CASSFGGFGETQYF
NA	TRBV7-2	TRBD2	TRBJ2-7	TGTGCCAGCAGCCTTGGGACTAGCGGCCTCTACGAGCAGTACTTC	CASSLGTSGLYEQYF
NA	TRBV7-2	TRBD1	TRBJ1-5	TGTGCCAGCAGCAAGACAGGGGGGGATCAGCCCCAGCATTTT	CASSKTGGDQPQHF
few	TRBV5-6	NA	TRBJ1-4	TGTGCCAGCAGCTTGTCGGTGAGAGAAAAACTGTTTTTT	CASSLSVREKLFF
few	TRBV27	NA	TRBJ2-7	TGTGCCAGCAGTGCCTCGGCAGCTGTACTACACGAGCAGTACTTC	CASSASAAVLHEQYF
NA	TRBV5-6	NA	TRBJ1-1	TGTGCCAGCAGCTTTTGGACAAGATTGAACACTGAAGCTTTCTTT	CASSFWTRLNTEAFF
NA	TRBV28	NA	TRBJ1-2	TGTGCCAGCACGTCGGGGGGGTACGACTATGGCTACACCTTC	CASTSGGYDYGYTF
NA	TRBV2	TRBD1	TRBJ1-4	TGTGCCACAGTAGGGGGCGCGGATGAAAAACTGTTTTTT	CATVGGADEKLFF
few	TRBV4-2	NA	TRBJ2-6	TGTGCCAGCAGCCAAGCAGGTAGTTCTGGGGCCAACGTCCTGACTTTC	CASSQAGSSGANVLTF
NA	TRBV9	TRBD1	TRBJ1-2	TGTGCCAGCAGCCTTCGGACAGGGGGAATCTATGGCTACACCTTC	CASSLRTGGIYGYTF
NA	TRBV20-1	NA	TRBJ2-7	TGCAGTGCTACAGGGTACGAGCAGTACTTC	CSATGYEQYF
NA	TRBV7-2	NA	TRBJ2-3	TGTGCCAGCAGCTTAGTGGCAGGGTCCAAAGATACGCAGTATTTT	CASSLVAGSKDTQYF
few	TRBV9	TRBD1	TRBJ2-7	TGTGCCAGCAGCGTGGGGACAGGGCACACCTACGAGCAGTACTTC	CASSVGTGHTYEQYF
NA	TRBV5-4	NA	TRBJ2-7	TGTGCCAGCAGTTCGTACCGGGACACCCTCTACGAGCAGTACTTC	CASSSYRDTLYEQYF
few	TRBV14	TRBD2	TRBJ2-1	TGTGCCAGCAGCCAACCGACGGGCAGCGGGAGCGGGAATGAGCAGTTCTTC	CASSQPTGSGSGNEQFF
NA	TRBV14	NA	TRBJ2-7	TGTGCCAGCAGCCAAGTACAGGGTGCCCACGAGCAGTACTTC	CASSQVQGAHEQYF
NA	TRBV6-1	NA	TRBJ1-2	TGTGCCAGCAGGAGGGCAGTAACTAACTATGGCTACACCTTC	CASRRAVTNYGYTF
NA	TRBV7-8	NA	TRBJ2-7	TGTGCCAGCAGCTATGGGGCGGAACTCGAGCAGTACTTC	CASSYGAELEQYF
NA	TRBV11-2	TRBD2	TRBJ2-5	TGTGCCAGCCGGTTTGCTAGCGGGGGGCCGGGGGAGACCCAGTACTTC	CASRFASGGPGETQYF
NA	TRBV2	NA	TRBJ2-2	TGTGCCAGCAGTGCCGCCGGGGAGCTGTTTTTT	CASSAAGELFF
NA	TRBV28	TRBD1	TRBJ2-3	TGTGCCAGCAGGGACAGGGGGCAGGCAGATACGCAGTATTTT	CASRDRGQADTQYF
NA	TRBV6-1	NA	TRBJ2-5	TGTGCCAGCAGGGAGGGGAACCAAGAGACCCAGTACTTC	CASREGNQETQYF
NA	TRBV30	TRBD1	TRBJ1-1	TGTGCCTGGAGTTGGGGACAGGGCCTGAGCACTGAAGCTTTCTTT	CAWSWGQGLSTEAFF